This paragraph covers one TCR beta chain sequence. The antigen is unknown. The sample belongs to a study of shared clonotypes between healthy human individuals. General observations from the study: A generally larger estimated richness was seen in naive subsets than in memory subsets. Of the naive CD4 clonotypes, about 5% were shared across four donors.

Naive CD8 cells lacked CD45RO and underwent positive selection for CCR7, leaving out terminally differentiated effector memory CD45RA+ cells. Donors had no recently reported acute infections or vaccinations and were HIV-negative. This table comes from immunoSEQ multiplex PCR, and its TCRdb copy is limited to in-frame clones, with some not included. The data contain about 550,000 clones, around 95% of them singletons. The CDR3 extends over 18 amino acids. The ends were cut back, 0 bases at V and 2 bases at J, with 17 bases in the middle. Germline V gene sequence: CDR1 LGHNA, CDR2 YNFKEQ. The rearrangement links TRBV4-2 to TRBJ2-1, with TRBD2 as a possible D gene (6 bases). The sequence derives from a woman aged 25 to 39 in good health. The sequencing input was naive CD8+ T cells sorted from blood. The DNA for the CDR3 is TGTGCCAGCAGCCAAGATAACCCCCGGGACTGGACCTACAATGAGCAGTTCTTC. Translated, it gives CASSQDNPRDWTYNEQFF.